The clone carrying this T cell receptor beta chain was detected only a few times. As yet, its antigen is unknown. The library attached unique molecular identifiers to individual cDNA molecules. Each CDR3 protein gets one entry after TCRdb re-called the RACE reads with MiXCR. This table holds approximately 25,000 distinct CDR3 sequences, roughly 10% found once. The data were obtained in a study of human T cells and chemical hapten exposure. Study-level information: Sensitization was performed using 2% DPC on a 2 cm by 2 cm upper inner arm skin site.

This CDR3 contains 14 residues. Germline V lookup: CDR1 SNHLY, CDR2 FYNNEI. V lost 3 bases to trimming and J lost 1 base, with 9 bases between them. Overall study findings and caveats: No shift was seen in TCRs above 1 in 1000 frequency with DPC sensitization.

Time point described: patch test 2, 6 weeks after DPC sensitization. The treatment denotes: therapeutic diphenylcyclopropenone sensitization with weekly scalp DPC. Alopecia patients, 18 to 70 years old and DPC-suitable, served as donors. Sequences were derived from whole blood, sampled in connection with sensitization to the hapten diphenylcyclopropenone (DPC). The source of this sequence is a man aged 30 to 45 with alopecia areata. Some clones in this sample may be carry-over from other donors' samples. The chain uses TRBV2 and TRBJ2-5; D may match TRBD1 or TRBD2 (5 bases each). CDR3 in DNA: TGTGCCAGCAGTGAGGGACGGAGCCAAGAGACCCAGTACTTC. It encodes CASSEGRSQETQYF.